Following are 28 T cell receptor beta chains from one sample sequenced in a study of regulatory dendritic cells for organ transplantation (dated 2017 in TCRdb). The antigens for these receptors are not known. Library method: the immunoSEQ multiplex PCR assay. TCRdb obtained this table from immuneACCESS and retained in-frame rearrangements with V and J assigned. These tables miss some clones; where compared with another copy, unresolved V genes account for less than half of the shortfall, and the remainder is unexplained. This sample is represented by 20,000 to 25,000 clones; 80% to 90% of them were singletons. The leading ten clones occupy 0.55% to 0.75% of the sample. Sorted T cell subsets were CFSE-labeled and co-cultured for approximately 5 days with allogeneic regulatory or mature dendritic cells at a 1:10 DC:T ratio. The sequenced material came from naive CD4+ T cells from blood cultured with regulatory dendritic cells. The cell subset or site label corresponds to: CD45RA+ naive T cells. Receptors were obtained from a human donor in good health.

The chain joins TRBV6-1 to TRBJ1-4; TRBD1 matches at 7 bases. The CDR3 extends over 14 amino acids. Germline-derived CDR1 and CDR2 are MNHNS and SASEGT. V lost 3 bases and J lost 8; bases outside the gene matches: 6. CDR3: CASSDRQGGEKLFF. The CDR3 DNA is TGTGCCAGCAGTGATCGACAGGGCGGGGAAAAACTGTTTTTT.

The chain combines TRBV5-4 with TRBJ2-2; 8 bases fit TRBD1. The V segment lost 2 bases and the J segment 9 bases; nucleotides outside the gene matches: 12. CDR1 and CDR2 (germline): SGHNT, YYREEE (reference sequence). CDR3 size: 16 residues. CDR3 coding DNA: TGTGCCAGCAGCTTCGTGGCAGGGGGCCGGAATAGGGAGCTGTTTTTT. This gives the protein CASSFVAGGRNRELFF.

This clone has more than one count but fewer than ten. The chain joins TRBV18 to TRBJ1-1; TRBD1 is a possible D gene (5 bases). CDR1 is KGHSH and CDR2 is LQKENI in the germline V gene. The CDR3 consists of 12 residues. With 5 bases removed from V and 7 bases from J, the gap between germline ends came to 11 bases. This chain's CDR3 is CASSDDRDEAFF. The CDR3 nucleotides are TGTGCCAGCTCAGACGACAGAGATGAAGCTTTCTTT.

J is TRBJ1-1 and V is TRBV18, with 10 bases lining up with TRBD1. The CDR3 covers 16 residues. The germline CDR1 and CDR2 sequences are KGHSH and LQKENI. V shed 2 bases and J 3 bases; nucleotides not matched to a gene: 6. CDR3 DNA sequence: TGTGCCAGCTCACCATCCGGGACAGGGGCTTACACTGAAGCTTTCTTT. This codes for CASSPSGTGAYTEAFF.

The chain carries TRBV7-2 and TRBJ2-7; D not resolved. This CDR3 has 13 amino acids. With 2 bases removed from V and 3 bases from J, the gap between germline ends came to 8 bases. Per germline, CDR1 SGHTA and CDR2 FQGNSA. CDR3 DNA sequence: TGTGCCAGCAGCTTAATTGCCCACTACGAGCAGTACTTC. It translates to CASSLIAHYEQYF. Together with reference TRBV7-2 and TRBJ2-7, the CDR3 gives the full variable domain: GAGVSQSPSNKVTEKGKDVELRCDPISGHTALYWYRQSLGQGLEFLIYFQGNSAPDKSGLPSDRFSAERTGGSVSTLTIQRTQQEDSAVYLCASSLIAHYEQYFGPGTRLTVT.

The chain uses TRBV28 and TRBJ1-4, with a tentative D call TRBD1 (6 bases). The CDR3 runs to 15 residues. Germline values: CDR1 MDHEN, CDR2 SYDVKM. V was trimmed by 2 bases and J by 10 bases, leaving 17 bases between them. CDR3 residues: CASSLAPGARGKLFF. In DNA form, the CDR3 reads TGTGCCAGCAGTTTAGCCCCGGGGGCCAGGGGAAAACTGTTTTTT.

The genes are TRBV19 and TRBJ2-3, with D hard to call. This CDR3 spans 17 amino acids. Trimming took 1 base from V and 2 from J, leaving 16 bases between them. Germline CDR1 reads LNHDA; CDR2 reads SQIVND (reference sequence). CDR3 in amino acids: CASSIGIERPNTDTQYF. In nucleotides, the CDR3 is TGTGCCAGTAGTATAGGGATAGAAAGACCTAACACAGATACGCAGTATTTT.

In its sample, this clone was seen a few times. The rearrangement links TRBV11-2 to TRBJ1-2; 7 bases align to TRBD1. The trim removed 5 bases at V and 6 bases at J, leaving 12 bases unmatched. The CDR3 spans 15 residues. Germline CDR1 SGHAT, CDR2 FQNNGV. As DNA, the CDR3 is TGTGCCAGCAGCGCCCAAATGACAGGGCCTCATGGCTACACCTTC. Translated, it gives CASSAQMTGPHGYTF.

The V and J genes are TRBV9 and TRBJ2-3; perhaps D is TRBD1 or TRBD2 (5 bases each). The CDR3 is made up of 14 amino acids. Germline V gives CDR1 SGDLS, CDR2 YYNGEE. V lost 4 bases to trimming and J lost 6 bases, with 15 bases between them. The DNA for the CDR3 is TGTGCCAGCAGCTTGGGACCCACCGGGGATACGCAGTATTTT. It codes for CASSLGPTGDTQYF.

The CDR3 here is CASSGQGPTNEKLFF. For the CDR3, the DNA is TGTGCCAGCAGCGGGCAGGGGCCAACTAATGAAAAACTGTTTTTT. V is TRBV2 and J is TRBJ1-4, with a possible D match to TRBD1 (6 bases). Trimming pared 6 bases from V and 0 bases from J, leaving 11 bases between. The CDR3 length is 15 residues. Germline CDR1 SNHLY, CDR2 FYNNEI.

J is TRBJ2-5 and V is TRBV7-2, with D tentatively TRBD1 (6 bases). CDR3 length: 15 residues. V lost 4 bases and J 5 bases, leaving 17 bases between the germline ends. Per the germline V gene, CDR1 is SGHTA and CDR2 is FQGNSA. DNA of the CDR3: TGTGCCAGCAGCTCTTTTATAACAGGGTACGAGACCCAGTACTTC. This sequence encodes CASSSFITGYETQYF.

The CDR3 DNA follows: TGTGCCAGCTGGAAATCTTACGCAGATACGCAGTATTTT. Translating gives CASWKSYADTQYF. This chain links TRBV27 with TRBJ2-3; D is uncertain. Trimming cost V 8 bases and J 4 bases, with 13 bases left between them. Germline V gene lookup returns CDR1 MNHEY and CDR2 SMNVEV (reference sequence). This CDR3 contains 13 residues.

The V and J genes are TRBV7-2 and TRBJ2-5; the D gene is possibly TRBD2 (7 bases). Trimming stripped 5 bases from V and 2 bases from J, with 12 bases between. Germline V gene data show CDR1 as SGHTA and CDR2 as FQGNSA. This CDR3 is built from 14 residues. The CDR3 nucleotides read TGTGCCAGCAGCACAAGCGGGACACAAGAGACCCAGTACTTC. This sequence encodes CASSTSGTQETQYF.

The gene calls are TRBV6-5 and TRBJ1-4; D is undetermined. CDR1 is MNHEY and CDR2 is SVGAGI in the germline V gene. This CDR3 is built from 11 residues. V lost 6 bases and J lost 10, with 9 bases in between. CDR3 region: CASSDNLKLFF. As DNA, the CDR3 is TGTGCCAGCAGCGACAACCTAAAACTGTTTTTT.

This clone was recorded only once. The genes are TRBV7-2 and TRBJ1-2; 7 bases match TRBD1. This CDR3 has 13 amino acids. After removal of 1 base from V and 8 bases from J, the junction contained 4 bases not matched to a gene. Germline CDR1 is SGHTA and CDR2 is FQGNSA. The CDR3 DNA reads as TGTGCCAGCAGCTTAGGACAGGGTGGCGGCTACACCTTC. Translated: CASSLGQGGGYTF.

The CDR3, as DNA: TGTGCCAGCAGCCCCGGAAGGGAGCCCCAGCATTTT. It is translated as CASSPGREPQHF. The rearrangement links TRBV7-2 to TRBJ1-5; D ambiguous. The V and J ends lost 5 bases and 8 bases respectively, with 10 bases between them. Looked up from germline, CDR1 is SGHTA and CDR2 is FQGNSA. The CDR3 sequence is 12 residues long.

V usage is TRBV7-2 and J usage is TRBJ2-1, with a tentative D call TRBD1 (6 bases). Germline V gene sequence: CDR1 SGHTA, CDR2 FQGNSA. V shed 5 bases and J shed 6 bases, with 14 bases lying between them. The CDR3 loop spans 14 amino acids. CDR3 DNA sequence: TGTGCCAGCAGCCTACGTAGGGGGTCCAATGAGCAGTTCTTC. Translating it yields CASSLRRGSNEQFF. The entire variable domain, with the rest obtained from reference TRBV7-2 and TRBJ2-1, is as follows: GAGVSQSPSNKVTEKGKDVELRCDPISGHTALYWYRQSLGQGLEFLIYFQGNSAPDKSGLPSDRFSAERTGGSVSTLTIQRTQQEDSAVYLCASSLRRGSNEQFFGPGTRLTVL.

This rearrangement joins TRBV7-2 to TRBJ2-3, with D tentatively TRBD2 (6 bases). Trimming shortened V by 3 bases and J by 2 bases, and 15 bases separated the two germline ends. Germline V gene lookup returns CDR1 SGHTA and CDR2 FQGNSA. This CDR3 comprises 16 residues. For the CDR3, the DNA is TGTGCCAGCAGCTTGGTCCCCGGGGGAGCCACAGATACGCAGTATTTT. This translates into CASSLVPGGATDTQYF. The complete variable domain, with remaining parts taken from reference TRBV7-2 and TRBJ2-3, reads GAGVSQSPSNKVTEKGKDVELRCDPISGHTALYWYRQSLGQGLEFLIYFQGNSAPDKSGLPSDRFSAERTGGSVSTLTIQRTQQEDSAVYLCASSLVPGGATDTQYFGPGTRLTVL.

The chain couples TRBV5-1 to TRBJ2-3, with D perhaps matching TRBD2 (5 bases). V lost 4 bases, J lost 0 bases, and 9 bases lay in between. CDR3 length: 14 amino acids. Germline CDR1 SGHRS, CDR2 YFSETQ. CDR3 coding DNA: TGCGCCAGCAGCCTGGGAGTGAGCACAGATACGCAGTATTTT. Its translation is CASSLGVSTDTQYF.

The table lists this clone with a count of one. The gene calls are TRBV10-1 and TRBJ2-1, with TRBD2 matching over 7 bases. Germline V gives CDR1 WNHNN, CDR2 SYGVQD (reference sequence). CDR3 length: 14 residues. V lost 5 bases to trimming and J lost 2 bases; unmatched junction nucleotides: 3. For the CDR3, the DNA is TGCGCCAGCAGTACCGGGACTACCTACAATGAGCAGTTCTTC. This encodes CASSTGTTYNEQFF.

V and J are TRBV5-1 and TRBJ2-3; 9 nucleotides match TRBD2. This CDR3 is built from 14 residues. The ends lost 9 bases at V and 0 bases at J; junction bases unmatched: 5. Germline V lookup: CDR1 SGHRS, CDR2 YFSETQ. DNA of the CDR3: TGCGCCACCAAGCGGGAGGCGAGCACAGATACGCAGTATTTT. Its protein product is CATKREASTDTQYF.

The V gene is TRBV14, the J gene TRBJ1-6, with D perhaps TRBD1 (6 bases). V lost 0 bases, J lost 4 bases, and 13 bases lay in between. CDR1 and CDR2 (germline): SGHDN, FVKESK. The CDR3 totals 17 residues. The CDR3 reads CASSQDLGARYNSPLHF. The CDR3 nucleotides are TGTGCCAGCAGCCAAGATCTGGGGGCTCGATATAATTCACCCCTCCACTTT.

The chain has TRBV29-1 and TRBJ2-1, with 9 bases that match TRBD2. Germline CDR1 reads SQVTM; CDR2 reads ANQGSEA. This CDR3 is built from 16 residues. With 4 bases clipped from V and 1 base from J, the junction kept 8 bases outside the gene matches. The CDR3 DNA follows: TGCAGCGTTGTGGTAGGTAGCGGGAGATCCTACAATGAGCAGTTCTTC. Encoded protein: CSVVVGSGRSYNEQFF.

CDR3 in amino acids: CASSIRRQPRLETQYF. The CDR3 DNA reads TGTGCCAGCAGCATAAGACGACAGCCTAGATTAGAGACCCAGTACTTC. The chain employs TRBV28 and TRBJ2-5; D perhaps matches TRBD1 (5 bases). Germline V lookup: CDR1 MDHEN, CDR2 SYDVKM. The ends were cut back, 6 bases at V and 4 bases at J, with 21 bases in the middle. There are 16 residues in the CDR3. The variable domain in full, with the rest retrieved from reference TRBV28 and TRBJ2-5, is DVKVTQSSRYLVKRTGEKVFLECVQDMDHENMFWYRQDPGLGLRLIYFSYDVKMKEKGDIPEGYSVSREKKERFSLILESASTNQTSMYLCASSIRRQPRLETQYFGPGTRLLVL.

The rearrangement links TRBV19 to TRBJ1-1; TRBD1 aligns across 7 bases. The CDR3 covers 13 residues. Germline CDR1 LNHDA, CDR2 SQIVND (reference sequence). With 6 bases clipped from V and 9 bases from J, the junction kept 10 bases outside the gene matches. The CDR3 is CASRTDRFGQAFF. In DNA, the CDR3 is TGTGCCAGTAGGACGGACAGGTTCGGACAAGCTTTCTTT.

The CDR3 loop reads CASSLTFSQLETQYF. As DNA, the CDR3 is TGTGCCAGCAGCTTAACGTTTTCCCAGTTAGAGACCCAGTACTTC. The chain uses TRBV7-3 and TRBJ2-5; D is unclear. The germline CDR1 and CDR2 sequences are SGHTA and FQGTGA. The CDR3 totals 15 residues. Trimming pared 0 bases from V and 4 bases from J, leaving 12 bases between.

CDR3 region: CASRRDEGWSEAFF. The CDR3 DNA is TGTGCCAGCCGACGGGACGAAGGCTGGAGTGAAGCTTTCTTT. The chain is built from TRBV2 and TRBJ1-1; the D gene is possibly TRBD1 (5 bases). The germline V and J ends were trimmed by 8 bases and 7 bases, with 20 bases remaining between them. This CDR3 comprises 14 residues. Germline V lookup: CDR1 SNHLY, CDR2 FYNNEI.

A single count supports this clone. The CDR3 loop is CASSQEEERRHGYTF. In DNA form, the CDR3 reads TGCGCCAGCAGCCAAGAAGAAGAGAGAAGGCATGGCTACACCTTC. The V and J genes are TRBV4-3 and TRBJ1-2; D is unclear. V shed 0 bases and J shed 6 bases, with 14 bases lying between them. Looked up from germline, CDR1 is LGHNA and CDR2 is YSLEER. The CDR3 runs to 15 residues.